This TCR beta chain is drawn from a study of T cells after yellow fever vaccination. Study in general: SMART-Seq v4 Ultra Low Input handled preparation of low-cell-number fractions.

TCRdb independently ran MiXCR on the 5' RACE reads; one entry per CDR3 protein. Seen here are hundreds of thousands of distinct CDR3 sequences, less than 4.5% observed once, and the top ten hold about a quarter. The V and J ends lost 2 bases and 7 bases respectively, with 9 bases between them. Germline V gene data show CDR1 as MNHNY and CDR2 as SVGAGI (reference sequence). This CDR3 has 13 amino acids. Regarding the study as a whole: A large majority of primary-vaccination clones showed up again after the booster (96% CD4, around 85% CD8).

There are a few counts of this clonotype. Its antigen remains unidentified. The specimen was PBMCs, collected on the day of the yellow fever booster vaccination. The sequence was collected from a man between 18 and 35 years old who received the YFV17D yellow fever vaccine. The chain combines TRBV6-6 with TRBJ1-5, with D possibly being TRBD1 (5 bases). The CDR3 sequence is CASSYAGGQPQHF. The CDR3 DNA reads TGTGCCAGCAGTTACGCGGGGGGACAGCCCCAGCATTTT.